The 8 T cell receptor beta chains reported below all come from one sample, sequenced in a study of T cell repertoires in cytomegalovirus infection. Each CDR3 protein is one row after TCRdb ran MiXCR on the reads. The profile shows 80,000 to 130,000 distinct CDR3 sequences, 20% to 30% of them singletons. Sequenced sample: CD8+ T cells from PBMCs. The receptors stem from a human donor in good health (CMV status not recorded). Some clones in this sample may be carry-over from other donors' samples.

This clonotype was detected a few times. The genes are TRBV29-1 and TRBJ2-1; TRBD2 aligns across 11 bases. This CDR3 is built from 14 residues. The V and J ends lost 4 bases and 12 bases, in that order; junction bases with no gene match: 11. Per germline, CDR1 SQVTM and CDR2 ANQGSEA. In DNA, the CDR3 is TGCAGCGTTGTGAATAGCGGGAGGGCCCAGGGGCAGTTCTTC. This translates into CSVVNSGRAQGQFF.

This clonotype has just a few counts. The CDR3 DNA reads as TGCGCCAGCAGCCAAGGTCCGGGCCCGCAGGGGGATGAGCAGTTCTTC. As protein: CASSQGPGPQGDEQFF. J is TRBJ2-1 and V is TRBV4-1, with 7 bases that match TRBD1. The CDR3 covers 16 residues. Looked up from germline, CDR1 is MGHRA and CDR2 is YSYEKL. The ends lost 1 base at V and 8 bases at J; junction bases unmatched: 11.

J is TRBJ1-1 and V is TRBV9; D unclear. The V gene's germline CDR1 is SGDLS and CDR2 YYNGEE. The CDR3 spans 13 residues. Trimming took 1 base from V and 6 from J, leaving 10 bases between them. The CDR3 nucleotides are TGTGCCAGCAGCGTAAGCCCTGCCGCTGAAGCTTTCTTT. Residues: CASSVSPAAEAFF.

A few counts support this clonotype. This rearrangement joins TRBV20-1 to TRBJ2-7; TRBD2 matches 10 bases. The CDR3 contains 16 residues. The germline CDR1 and CDR2 sequences are DFQATT and SNEGSKA (reference sequence). With V trimmed by 0 bases and J by 2 bases, 7 bases remained unmatched. CDR3 sequence (DNA): TGCAGTGCTAGAGATCGATTGAGCGGGGGGGCCTACGAGCAGTACTTC. This sequence encodes CSARDRLSGGAYEQYF.

This clonotype came up many times. The CDR3 DNA reads TGTGCCAGCAGCTTGACCCGGACAGGGGCTGAGGGCTACACCTTC. Translating it yields CASSLTRTGAEGYTF. The V gene is TRBV7-6, the J gene TRBJ1-2; 9 bases line up with TRBD1. The CDR3 has 15 amino acids. V was clipped by 3 bases and J by 8 bases; unmatched bases: 10. CDR1 and CDR2 from the germline V gene are SGHVS and FNYEAQ.

This clonotype was seen a few times. The chain carries TRBV15 and TRBJ2-1; no reliable D call. CDR1 and CDR2 (germline): LNHNV, YYDKDF (reference sequence). Between the trimmed V and J ends, which lost 6 bases and 5 bases, there was a span of 11 bases. The CDR3 runs 13 residues. CDR3 loop: CATRPGLDNEQFF. CDR3 bases: TGTGCCACCAGACCGGGCCTCGACAATGAGCAGTTCTTC.

V and J are TRBV6-8 and TRBJ2-2; TRBD2 aligns across 7 bases. Germline V gives CDR1 MNHGY, CDR2 SAAAGT. The CDR3 contains 17 residues. V lost 5 bases to trimming and J lost 1 base; unmatched junction nucleotides: 10. The CDR3 spells CASSLVGAGVNTGELFF. The CDR3, as DNA: TGTGCCAGCAGTCTCGTGGGCGCGGGGGTGAACACCGGGGAGCTGTTTTTT.

This clonotype was counted ten times or more. The V and J genes are TRBV7-8 and TRBJ1-2; no reliable D call. There are 14 residues in the CDR3. CDR1 is SGHVS and CDR2 is FQNEAQ in the germline V gene. Between the trimmed V and J ends, which lost 1 base and 0 bases, there was a span of 6 bases. DNA for the CDR3: TGTGCCAGCAGCTTAGATACTTCTAACTATGGCTACACCTTC. Its translation: CASSLDTSNYGYTF.